This T cell receptor beta chain was recorded in a study of T-cell reconstitution after alpha-beta-depleted transplantation in children. Preparation of the TCRbeta library was carried out with unique molecular identifiers. Each CDR3 protein gets one entry after TCRdb re-called the PCR reads with MiXCR. In the table there are about 97,000 distinct CDR3 sequences, 7.5% to 9% of which are singletons. The CDR3 length is 14 residues. The V end was cut by 8 bases, the J end by 2 bases, with 16 bases between. Germline V lookup: CDR1 MNHEY, CDR2 SMNVEV (reference sequence). This clonotype occurred many times. The antigen is undetermined. The study's findings and limits: It was reported that alpha-beta T cells came from several hundred expanded graft clones (about two months after transplant). Several patients had high TCRbeta diversity at day 60; it came from surviving recipient T cells and thymic progenitors. Newly made T cells mostly supplied T-cell counts and diversity one year after transplant.

The sequencing used PBMCs, collected before TCRalphabeta/CD19-depleted stem cell transplant. This chain connects TRBV27 to TRBJ2-7; TRBD2 is a possible D gene (6 bases). This clonotype originated in a boy aged 2 to 10 with acute lymphoblastic leukemia, due to receive a stem cell transplant. CDR3 DNA sequence: TGTGCCAGCCACAGAGGAGGGAACCCCTACGAGCAGTACTTC. This encodes CASHRGGNPYEQYF.